A selection of T cell receptor beta chains follows, all from one sample in a study of beta chain features in type 1 diabetes. Sequenced by immunoSEQ multiplex PCR; TCRdb stores in-frame clones only, minus some. The data contain some 290,000 clones, around 24% of them singletons. The material sequenced was naive CD4+ T cells from blood. The receptors shown here come from a woman under 40 with type 1 diabetes. CDR3s include the opening cysteine and the closing phenylalanine or tryptophan. D genes are given only for firm matches. Clone sizes are given selectively: once, few, many, or a class where the clone is expanded.

size	V	J	D	DNA	CDR3
few	TRBV29-1	TRBJ1-3	TRBD1	TGCAGCGTATACAGGGGCTCTGGAAACACCATATATTTT	CSVYRGSGNTIYF
few	TRBV4-1	TRBJ2-1	NA	TGCGCCAGCAGCCAACCCCTGACTAGTCACAATGAGCAGTTCTTC	CASSQPLTSHNEQFF
NA	TRBV28	TRBJ1-1	TRBD1	TGTGCCAGCAGTGGACAGGGACCTAACACTGAAGCTTTCTTT	CASSGQGPNTEAFF
NA	TRBV28	TRBJ2-7	NA	TGTGCCAGCAGACCCACAGTTACCTACGAGCAGTACTTC	CASRPTVTYEQYF
NA	TRBV29-1	TRBJ2-3	TRBD1	TGCAGCGTTAAGGTTCAGGGGGCGGCAGATACGCAGTATTTT	CSVKVQGAADTQYF
NA	TRBV9	TRBJ2-5	NA	TGTGCCAGCAGCGTAGATGAGGGAGTTCGTGAGACCCAGTACTTC	CASSVDEGVRETQYF
NA	TRBV25-1	TRBJ2-3	TRBD1	TGTGCCAGCTCCTTCGGTAGGGGGCTAACAGATACGCAGTATTTT	CASSFGRGLTDTQYF
few	TRBV2	TRBJ2-7	NA	TGTGCCAGCAGCCGTTTATCGGGTTACGAGCAGTACTTC	CASSRLSGYEQYF
NA	TRBV7-9	TRBJ2-3	NA	TGTGCCAGCAGCTTAACCAGACACACAGATACGCAGTATTTT	CASSLTRHTDTQYF
NA	TRBV29-1	TRBJ2-5	TRBD1	TGCAGCGTAGCGGGACAGGGTAAAGAGACCCAGTACTTC	CSVAGQGKETQYF
few	TRBV7-8	TRBJ2-4	NA	TGTGCCAGCAGCGGGAGGTCGCTAGCCAAAAACATTCAGTACTTC	CASSGRSLAKNIQYF
few	TRBV5-4	TRBJ2-7	NA	TGTGCCAGCAGCTTGGGGAAAACAGGGCCGTACGAGCAGTACTTC	CASSLGKTGPYEQYF
few	TRBV18	TRBJ1-1	NA	TGTGCCAGCTCACCACCTAGCGGACGGAGGAACACTGAAGCTTTCTTT	CASSPPSGRRNTEAFF
NA	TRBV27	TRBJ1-2	TRBD1	TGTGCCACCTTGAAAGACAATAGACAGGGGCGCTATGGCTACACCTTC	CATLKDNRQGRYGYTF
NA	TRBV27	TRBJ2-1	NA	TGTGCCAGCAGTTCCACAGTCTTATCCTACAATGAGCAGTTCTTC	CASSSTVLSYNEQFF
NA	TRBV29-1	TRBJ1-1	TRBD1	TGCAGCGTTAACCGGGACAGGGATGAAGCTTTCTTT	CSVNRDRDEAFF
NA	TRBV29-1	TRBJ1-4	NA	TGCAGCGTAACATTCCCTAATGAAAAACTGTTTTTT	CSVTFPNEKLFF
few	TRBV29-1	TRBJ1-1	TRBD1	TGCAGCGTTACCCGGGACAGGGAGACTGAAGCTTTCTTT	CSVTRDRETEAFF
NA	TRBV6-5	TRBJ2-5	NA	TGTGCCAGCAGTTACGACTCCGTACAAGAGACCCAGTACTTC	CASSYDSVQETQYF
NA	TRBV11-2	TRBJ2-7	TRBD1	TGTGCCAGCAGCTTAGGGGACAGGGTCTACGAGCAGTACTTC	CASSLGDRVYEQYF
NA	TRBV29-1	TRBJ2-5	NA	TGCAGCGTTGGAGGTATCAAAGAGACCCAGTACTTC	CSVGGIKETQYF
NA	TRBV7-9	TRBJ2-2	TRBD1	TGTGCCAGCAGCGACGGACAGGAATTCTTATCCGGGGAGCTGTTTTTT	CASSDGQEFLSGELFF
few	TRBV15	TRBJ2-7	TRBD1	TGTGCCACCAGCCTCCGGACAGGACCCTACGAGCAGTACTTC	CATSLRTGPYEQYF
once	TRBV4-1	TRBJ2-7	NA	TGCGCCAGCAGCCAAGATGGTAGGGGTGCCCCCCCCTACGAGCAGTACTTC	CASSQDGRGAPPYEQYF
few	TRBV4-2	TRBJ2-5	TRBD2	TGTGCCAGCAGCCCAACCGGGACTAGTCCTTCGACCCAGTACTTC	CASSPTGTSPSTQYF
few	TRBV5-1	TRBJ1-4	TRBD1	TGCGCCAGCAGCCCGGGACAGGGTAATGAAAAACTGTTTTTT	CASSPGQGNEKLFF
few	TRBV27	TRBJ2-4	NA	TGTGCCAGCAGTTCCCGGACAAAAGCCAAAAACATTCAGTACTTC	CASSSRTKAKNIQYF
few	TRBV6-1	TRBJ2-7	TRBD2	TGTGCCAGCCGGGGGGAGTTATGGGAGTACGAGCAGTACTTC	CASRGELWEYEQYF
once	TRBV9	TRBJ2-1	NA	TGTGCCAGCAAATCAGGGGCAAGCCAAGCGGGGAGTGAGCAGTTCTTC	CASKSGASQAGSEQFF
few	TRBV4-1	TRBJ2-2	TRBD2	TGCGCCAGCAGCCAAGAAATGACTAGCGGGAGGGTCACCGGGGAGCTGTTTTTT	CASSQEMTSGRVTGELFF
few	TRBV21-1	TRBJ2-7	NA	TGTGCCAGCAGCAACGCCGACAGGTTCTACGAGCAGTACTTC	CASSNADRFYEQYF
once	TRBV30	TRBJ2-7	NA	TGTGCCTGGACTCGGGACAAGTTCGAGCAGTACTTC	CAWTRDKFEQYF
few	TRBV28	TRBJ1-4	NA	TGTGCCAGCAGTCCCGGTGGGAGTAATGAAAAACTGTTTTTT	CASSPGGSNEKLFF
NA	TRBV28	TRBJ2-5	NA	TGTGCCAGCAGTTTTGGGGGCCTGGGGGAGACCCAGTACTTC	CASSFGGLGETQYF
few	TRBV27	TRBJ2-1	TRBD2	TGTGCCAGCAGTTTCGGGTGGGAGCGGGGCAATGAGCAGTTCTTC	CASSFGWERGNEQFF
NA	TRBV29-1	TRBJ2-2	TRBD1	TGCAGCGCCGGGGACAGCTACACCGGGGAGCTGTTTTTT	CSAGDSYTGELFF
NA	TRBV7-9	TRBJ1-2	TRBD1	TGTGCCAGCAGCTTAGGGGACAGGACTCTCTATGGCTACACCTTC	CASSLGDRTLYGYTF
NA	TRBV2	TRBJ2-1	NA	TGTGCCAGCAACGAGGGTAAGAACAATGAGCAGTTCTTC	CASNEGKNNEQFF
NA	TRBV2	TRBJ2-5	NA	TGTGCCAGCAGTGATTGGACATCCCAAGAGACCCAGTACTTC	CASSDWTSQETQYF
few	TRBV5-1	TRBJ2-7	TRBD1	TGCGCCAGCAGCTTTGGGACAGGGCCCTACGAGCAGTACTTC	CASSFGTGPYEQYF